The 32 T cell receptor beta chains in this list originate from one sample, sequenced in a study of shared clonotypes between healthy human individuals. Assay: immunoSEQ multiplex PCR; the TCRdb copy retains only in-frame clones and omits some. In the table there are under 600,000 clones, 97% of which are singletons. The sample consisted of naive CD4+ T cells sorted from blood. Subset indicated: CD45RA+ positively selected. The receptor set was obtained from a woman aged 30 to 39 in good health.

V usage is TRBV5-1 and J usage is TRBJ2-7, with TRBD2 matching 9 bases. This CDR3 region has 15 residues. J lost 1 base, V lost 4 bases, and 6 bases had no gene match. Germline lookup yields CDR1 SGHRS and CDR2 YFSETQ. This chain's CDR3 is CASSPRTSVSYEQYF. The CDR3 DNA reads as TGCGCCAGCAGCCCCAGGACTAGCGTTTCCTACGAGCAGTACTTC.

V and J are TRBV11-2 and TRBJ2-7; maybe TRBD1 (5 bases). This CDR3 region has 16 residues. V was cut by 5 bases and J by 0 bases, with 17 bases left in between. CDR1 SGHAT and CDR2 FQNNGV come from the germline V gene. The CDR3, as DNA: TGTGCCAGCAGCCCGTCGCTAGGGGCCAGCTCCTACGAGCAGTACTTC. Amino acid sequence: CASSPSLGASSYEQYF.

This clone was recorded once. V and J are TRBV6-1 and TRBJ2-3; no reliable D call. CDR3 length equals 16 residues. CDR1 MNHNS and CDR2 SASEGT come from the germline V gene. V was pared by 4 bases and J by 0 bases, with 14 bases between. CDR3 residues: CASSAPRLSSTDTQYF. CDR3 DNA sequence: TGTGCCAGCAGTGCCCCTCGGCTCTCTAGCACAGATACGCAGTATTTT.

V usage is TRBV28 and J usage is TRBJ1-5; tentative D call: TRBD1 (5 bases). In germline, CDR1 is MDHEN, CDR2 SYDVKM. With 5 bases removed from V and 4 bases from J, the gap between germline ends came to 12 bases. CDR3 length: 14 residues. The CDR3 sequence: CASSLRQSNQPQHF. The CDR3 bases are TGTGCCAGCAGTCTCAGACAGTCGAATCAGCCCCAGCATTTT.

This rearrangement joins TRBV7-3 to TRBJ2-5, with TRBD2 matching over 16 bases. J lost 1 base, V lost 5 bases, and 7 bases had no gene match. Germline V gene lookup returns CDR1 SGHTA and CDR2 FQGTGA. The CDR3 has 18 amino acids. The CDR3 reads CASSPGTSGRGSQETQYF. The CDR3 coding sequence is TGTGCCAGCAGCCCCGGGACTAGCGGGAGGGGGAGCCAAGAGACCCAGTACTTC. Full variable domain (outside the CDR3, taken from reference TRBV7-3 and TRBJ2-5): GAGVSQTPSNKVTEKGKYVELRCDPISGHTALYWYRQSLGQGPEFLIYFQGTGAADDSGLPNDRFFAVRPEGSVSTLKIQRTERGDSAVYLCASSPGTSGRGSQETQYFGPGTRLLVL.

V gene TRBV7-8 combines with J gene TRBJ1-3; weak D call: TRBD1 (6 bases). V was cut by 6 bases and J by 2 bases, with 20 bases left in between. Germline values: CDR1 SGHVS, CDR2 FQNEAQ. This CDR3 spans 17 amino acids. The CDR3 reads CASRAPIRRGTGNTIYF. For the CDR3, the DNA is TGTGCCAGCAGGGCTCCGATACGAAGGGGGACTGGAAACACCATATATTTT.

The rearrangement uses TRBV11-2 and TRBJ2-1; D gene uncertain. The germline CDR1 and CDR2 sequences are SGHAT and FQNNGV. The V end was cut by 1 base, the J end by 3 bases, with 7 bases between. This CDR3 comprises 14 residues. The CDR3 region has the DNA TGTGCCAGCAGCTTAGCAACTGGCTACAATGAGCAGTTCTTC. Its translation: CASSLATGYNEQFF.

This clone was seen once. J is TRBJ1-5 and V is TRBV18; the D gene is possibly TRBD1 (5 bases). CDR3 length equals 15 residues. The germline V gene has CDR1 KGHSH and CDR2 LQKENI. With 3 bases removed from V and 7 bases from J, the gap between germline ends came to 16 bases. The CDR3 nucleotides read TGTGCCAGCTCACCCGCCGTCCCGGGGGAACAGCCCCAGCATTTT. Translation: CASSPAVPGEQPQHF.

V usage is TRBV27 and J usage is TRBJ2-7; D possibly uses TRBD1 or TRBD2 (7 bases each). Germline V gene sequence: CDR1 MNHEY, CDR2 SMNVEV (reference sequence). The CDR3 consists of 14 residues. With 8 bases removed from V and 7 bases from J, the gap between germline ends came to 21 bases. The DNA of the CDR3 is TGTGCCAGCGCCTCAGGGGGGGAGGAATGGGAGCAGTACTTC. Its protein product is CASASGGEEWEQYF.

The chain joins TRBV5-1 to TRBJ2-7, with 10 nucleotides matching TRBD2. The germline V gene has CDR1 SGHRS and CDR2 YFSETQ. This CDR3 comprises 15 residues. Trimming removed 1 base from V and 7 bases from J; junction bases left unmatched: 8. DNA of the CDR3: TGCGCCAGCAGCTTGTATGCTAGCGGGAGTTTTGAGCAGTACTTC. It encodes CASSLYASGSFEQYF.

Comments on this clone: Other nucleotide sequences from this sample produce the same CDR3. The chain links TRBV5-1 to TRBJ2-7; a weak D match, TRBD2 (5 bases). Germline V gives CDR1 SGHRS, CDR2 YFSETQ. The CDR3 is 13 residues long. The V gene lost 0 bases and the J gene lost 6 bases, with 10 bases spanning the gap. The CDR3: CASSLAGRSEQYF. The CDR3 region has the DNA TGCGCCAGCAGCTTGGCGGGAAGAAGCGAGCAGTACTTC.

The V gene is TRBV7-9, the J gene TRBJ2-7, with 9 bases identical to TRBD2. This CDR3 contains 14 residues. Germline loops: CDR1 SEHNR, CDR2 FQNEAQ (reference sequence). V lost 3 bases to trimming and J lost 3 bases; unmatched junction nucleotides: 3. CDR3 sequence reads: CASSLELAGYEQYF. The DNA for the CDR3 is TGTGCCAGCAGCTTGGAACTAGCGGGCTACGAGCAGTACTTC.

The chain uses TRBV27 and TRBJ2-7; D could derive from TRBD1 or TRBD2 (5 bases each). The CDR3 is 14 amino acids. Germline values: CDR1 MNHEY, CDR2 SMNVEV (reference sequence). V was pared by 4 bases and J by 2 bases, with 12 bases between. CDR3 residues: CASSSTGPPYEQYF. The CDR3 DNA reads as TGTGCCAGCAGTTCTACGGGGCCCCCCTACGAGCAGTACTTC.

The V gene is TRBV28, the J gene TRBJ1-1; D uncertain. Between the trimmed V and J ends, which lost 2 bases and 1 base, there was a span of 11 bases. This CDR3 contains 15 residues. Per the germline V gene, CDR1 is MDHEN and CDR2 is SYDVKM. This CDR3 is CASSLSPRENTEAFF. DNA of the CDR3: TGTGCCAGCAGTTTAAGCCCCCGGGAGAACACTGAAGCTTTCTTT.

The chain couples TRBV28 to TRBJ1-3; D unresolved. This CDR3 is 19 amino acids long. Trimming pared 8 bases from V and 0 bases from J, leaving 26 bases between. Germline V lookup: CDR1 MDHEN, CDR2 SYDVKM. The CDR3 loop reads CASGSPIGRRLSSGNTIYF. The CDR3 DNA follows: TGTGCCAGCGGGTCTCCCATCGGACGGCGGTTAAGCTCTGGAAACACCATATATTTT.

V is TRBV6-4 and J is TRBJ2-1; 16 bases are a match to TRBD2. This CDR3 spans 16 amino acids. Germline V gives CDR1 MRHNA, CDR2 SNTAGT. Trimming removed 2 bases from V and 5 bases from J; junction bases left unmatched: 0. The CDR3 DNA is TGTGCCAGCAGTGACGGGACTAGCGGGAGGGACAATGAGCAGTTCTTC. It yields the protein CASSDGTSGRDNEQFF.

The J gene is TRBJ2-1, the V gene TRBV28; D is unclear. The CDR3 loop spans 16 amino acids. Trimming removed 5 bases from V and 0 bases from J, with 14 bases in between. CDR1 and CDR2 from the germline V gene are MDHEN and SYDVKM. The CDR3 sequence is CASSLPGVSSYNEQFF. CDR3 DNA sequence: TGTGCCAGCAGTCTCCCCGGAGTGAGCTCCTACAATGAGCAGTTCTTC.

CDR3 DNA sequence: TGTGCCAGCAGCTTAGGGACCACAGATACGCAGTATTTT. The encoded protein is CASSLGTTDTQYF. The V gene is TRBV11-2, the J gene TRBJ2-3; D gene uncertain. Trimming removed 1 base at V and 2 bases at J, with 4 bases between. CDR3 length: 13 residues. Germline V gene sequence: CDR1 SGHAT, CDR2 FQNNGV.

CDR3 in amino acids: CAWSVNRAYEQYF. The CDR3, as DNA: TGTGCCTGGAGTGTAAACAGAGCCTACGAGCAGTACTTC. This chain joins TRBV30 and TRBJ2-7; D is unclear. CDR1 GTSNPN and CDR2 SVGIG come from the germline V gene (reference sequence). Deletions cut 0 bases from V and 2 bases from J, with 8 bases between. This CDR3 is 13 amino acids long.

V is TRBV7-9 and J is TRBJ2-7; possibly TRBD1 or TRBD2 for D (5 bases each). V lost 6 bases to trimming and J lost 0 bases, with 21 bases between them. CDR1 is SEHNR and CDR2 is FQNEAQ in the germline V gene (reference sequence). This CDR3 is built from 17 residues. DNA for the CDR3: TGTGCCAGCAGACCGACTATTACAGGCACTAGCTCCTACGAGCAGTACTTC. Translating it yields CASRPTITGTSSYEQYF.

The chain carries TRBV6-1 and TRBJ2-2; D may be TRBD1 (5 bases). Between the trimmed V and J ends, which lost 2 bases and 0 bases, there was a span of 16 bases. The CDR3 contains 18 residues. Germline values: CDR1 MNHNS, CDR2 SASEGT. CDR3 sequence (DNA): TGTGCCAGCAGTGAATGGGGCCCTTTCTCACCGAACACCGGGGAGCTGTTTTTT. This encodes CASSEWGPFSPNTGELFF.

V usage is TRBV4-3 and J usage is TRBJ2-7; D is unclear. CDR3 size: 13 residues. Germline CDR1 reads LGHNA; CDR2 reads YSLEER. V was shortened by 0 bases and J by 10 bases, with 13 bases between the two germline ends. CDR3 amino acids: CASSQDLERRQYF. CDR3 sequence (DNA): TGCGCCAGCAGCCAAGATCTTGAGCGCCGACAGTACTTC.

The chain employs TRBV6-5 and TRBJ1-5; D is perhaps TRBD1 (6 bases). CDR1 is MNHEY and CDR2 is SVGAGI in the germline V gene. V lost 6 bases and J lost 6, with 18 bases in between. CDR3 size: 15 residues. CDR3 sequence: CASSTHPGATQPQHF. As DNA, the CDR3 is TGTGCCAGCAGCACACACCCAGGGGCCACTCAGCCCCAGCATTTT.

Only one count was recorded for this clone. The chain couples TRBV5-6 to TRBJ2-7, with D perhaps TRBD2 (6 bases). Trimming pared 4 bases from V and 8 bases from J, leaving 19 bases between. The germline CDR1 and CDR2 sequences are SGHDT and YYEEEE. The CDR3 is 14 residues long. The CDR3, as DNA: TGTGCCAGCAGCCCGAGGCCTAGCGTGCATAAGCAGTACTTC. As protein: CASSPRPSVHKQYF.

J is TRBJ2-7 and V is TRBV4-2, with 11 bases matching TRBD2. CDR1 LGHNA and CDR2 YNFKEQ come from the germline V gene. The V segment lost 0 bases and the J segment 2 bases; nucleotides outside the gene matches: 9. The CDR3 sequence is 18 residues long. CDR3 in DNA: TGTGCCAGCAGCCAAGAACCGGGACTAGCGGAAATTACCTACGAGCAGTACTTC. Encoded protein: CASSQEPGLAEITYEQYF.

The chain has TRBV7-9 and TRBJ1-4; unclear D gene. The CDR3 totals 15 residues. The germline V gene encodes CDR1 SEHNR and CDR2 FQNEAQ (reference sequence). V gave up 5 bases and J gave up 6 bases, with 16 bases separating them. The CDR3 protein is CASSRDRGWDEKLFF. The CDR3 DNA reads as TGTGCCAGCAGCCGAGACCGGGGATGGGATGAAAAACTGTTTTTT.

The count of this clone is one. V is TRBV5-4 and J is TRBJ2-5; D is unclear. Germline V lookup: CDR1 SGHNT, CDR2 YYREEE (reference sequence). This CDR3 comprises 15 residues. Between the trimmed V and J ends, which lost 0 bases and 2 bases, there was a span of 11 bases. In DNA, the CDR3 is TGTGCCAGCAGCTTGGTACAGACAAGACAAGAGACCCAGTACTTC. The encoded protein is CASSLVQTRQETQYF.

The chain recombines TRBV7-8 with TRBJ2-7; unclear D gene. The length of the CDR3 is 15 residues. CDR1 and CDR2 (germline): SGHVS, FQNEAQ. The V end lost 3 bases, the J end lost 3 bases, and 15 bases lay between the germline ends. The chain's CDR3 is CASSLARGALYEQYF. For the CDR3, the DNA is TGTGCCAGCAGCTTGGCTCGCGGAGCCCTCTACGAGCAGTACTTC.

The chain is built from TRBV7-6 and TRBJ1-3; D unresolved. This CDR3 spans 17 amino acids. Germline CDR1 reads SGHVS; CDR2 reads FNYEAQ. V lost 5 bases to trimming and J lost 0 bases, with 17 bases between them. The CDR3 nucleotides are TGTGCCAGCAGCCCGATTCGAGGGCCCACCTCTGGAAACACCATATATTTT. Translated, it gives CASSPIRGPTSGNTIYF.

This chain links TRBV11-2 with TRBJ2-3; 10 positions match TRBD2. CDR3 size: 17 residues. V lost 1 base to trimming and J lost 1 base; unmatched junction nucleotides: 5. CDR1 and CDR2 (germline): SGHAT, FQNNGV. CDR3 residues: CASSLGTSGGGTDTQYF. CDR3 coding DNA: TGTGCCAGCAGCTTAGGGACTAGCGGAGGTGGCACAGATACGCAGTATTTT. Combining the CDR3 with reference TRBV11-2 and TRBJ2-3 gives the whole variable domain EAGVAQSPRYKIIEKRQSVAFWCNPISGHATLYWYQQILGQGPKLLIQFQNNGVVDDSQLPKDRFSAERLKGVDSTLKIQPAKLEDSAVYLCASSLGTSGGGTDTQYFGPGTRLTVL.

The rearrangement joins TRBV5-6 to TRBJ1-2; 7 positions match TRBD1. The CDR3 sequence is 16 residues long. The J segment lost 4 bases and the V segment lost 4 bases, leaving 13 bases of the junction unmatched. The germline gives CDR1 SGHDT, CDR2 YYEEEE. CDR3 sequence: CASSLDYSTGFYGYTF. The CDR3 DNA is TGTGCCAGCAGCCTGGATTACTCGACAGGGTTCTATGGCTACACCTTC. The entire variable domain, with the rest obtained from reference TRBV5-6 and TRBJ1-2, is as follows: DAGVTQSPTHLIKTRGQQVTLRCSPKSGHDTVSWYQQALGQGPQFIFQYYEEEERQRGNFPDRFSGHQFPNYSSELNVNALLLGDSALYLCASSLDYSTGFYGYTFGSGTRLTVV.

The chain couples TRBV28 to TRBJ1-5; D might be TRBD1 (6 bases). From germline, CDR1 is MDHEN and CDR2 SYDVKM. The CDR3 length is 14 residues. V gave up 11 bases and J gave up 3 bases, with 17 bases separating them. The CDR3 reads CAVQVGGHNQPQHF. CDR3 sequence (DNA): TGTGCCGTCCAAGTAGGGGGGCACAATCAGCCCCAGCATTTT.